The 32 T cell receptor beta chains presented below share a single source sample, sequenced in a study of blood T cell repertoires in COVID-19. Some clones are missing from TCRdb's copy, which holds only in-frame ones; the method was immunoSEQ multiplex PCR. The sample lists 250,000 to 400,000 clones; 90% were seen once. What was sequenced was PBMCs or T cells enriched from blood (not recorded which). These receptor sequences come from a man between 60 and 75 years old who had recovered from COVID-19.

V is TRBV6-1 and J is TRBJ1-5, with D unclear. This CDR3 has 17 residues. Per the germline V gene, CDR1 is MNHNS and CDR2 is SASEGT. V was clipped by 3 bases and J by 2 bases, with 17 bases between them. CDR3 nucleotide sequence: TGTGCCAGCAGTGAGGTTGGGGAGAACCGTCGCAATCAGCCCCAGCATTTT. Amino acid sequence: CASSEVGENRRNQPQHF.

V and J are TRBV2 and TRBJ1-2; weak D call: TRBD1 (6 bases). The V gene lost 5 bases and the J gene lost 4 bases, with 11 bases spanning the gap. Germline values: CDR1 SNHLY, CDR2 FYNNEI. This CDR3 spans 13 amino acids. The CDR3 spells CASSQDRTYGYTF. As DNA, the CDR3 is TGTGCCAGCAGTCAGGACAGAACCTATGGCTACACCTTC.

The V gene is TRBV7-9, the J gene TRBJ1-1, with 7 bases that match TRBD1. The V and J ends lost 5 bases and 0 bases, in that order; junction bases with no gene match: 6. Per the germline V gene, CDR1 is SEHNR and CDR2 is FQNEAQ (reference sequence). The CDR3 totals 15 residues. CDR3 sequence: CASSTKGQLNTEAFF. Written as DNA, the CDR3 is TGTGCCAGCAGCACGAAGGGACAGTTGAACACTGAAGCTTTCTTT.

The chain employs TRBV7-8 and TRBJ1-5, with 7 positions matching TRBD1. The V segment lost 6 bases and the J segment 6 bases; nucleotides outside the gene matches: 11. Germline V gives CDR1 SGHVS, CDR2 FQNEAQ. The CDR3 totals 15 residues. CDR3 coding DNA: TGTGCCAGCAGGCCTGACAGGGCGGTCGGTCAGCCCCAGCATTTT. Its translation is CASRPDRAVGQPQHF.

The chain recombines TRBV2 with TRBJ2-5, with D perhaps TRBD1 (6 bases). The CDR3 extends over 13 amino acids. Germline V gene lookup returns CDR1 SNHLY and CDR2 FYNNEI. CDR3 protein: CARAGQSQETQYF. CDR3 bases: TGTGCTAGGGCTGGACAGAGCCAAGAGACCCAGTACTTC.

This clone was observed a handful of times. The J gene is TRBJ1-2, the V gene TRBV9; 8 bases map to TRBD1. Looked up from germline, CDR1 is SGDLS and CDR2 is YYNGEE. V gave up 3 bases and J gave up 7 bases; unmatched junction bases: 14. This CDR3 has 16 amino acids. This CDR3 is CASSARRDRTGFGYTF. The CDR3 DNA is TGTGCCAGCAGCGCAAGACGCGACAGGACAGGGTTTGGCTACACCTTC.

The gene calls are TRBV20-1 and TRBJ1-1; D is possibly TRBD1 (6 bases). This CDR3 is built from 11 residues. Germline V CDR1 and CDR2: DFQATT, SNEGSKA (reference sequence). V dropped 7 bases and J dropped 5 bases, with 11 bases sitting between them. CDR3 region: CSVKGVTEAFF. The CDR3 DNA reads as TGCAGTGTGAAGGGGGTGACTGAAGCTTTCTTT.

V gene TRBV5-6 combines with J gene TRBJ2-1; TRBD2 might be the D (5 bases). This CDR3 has 12 residues. Per the germline V gene, CDR1 is SGHDT and CDR2 is YYEEEE. V was trimmed by 4 bases and J by 7 bases, leaving 9 bases between them. The CDR3 sequence: CASSETGNEQFF. CDR3 DNA: TGTGCCAGCAGCGAAACGGGGAATGAGCAGTTCTTC.

The chain recombines TRBV27 with TRBJ2-1; 9 nucleotides line up with TRBD2. CDR1 is MNHEY, CDR2 SMNVEV, per germline (reference sequence). This CDR3 has 18 amino acids. The junction had 18 bases not matched to a gene; V was cut back by 5 bases and J by 7 bases. CDR3 loop: CASSAYPALAGSLNEQFF. For the CDR3, the DNA is TGTGCCAGCAGTGCGTACCCCGCCCTAGCGGGATCCCTAAATGAGCAGTTCTTC.

The V call is TRBV29-1, the J call TRBJ1-1; 7 nucleotides agree with TRBD1. The V gene's germline CDR1 is SQVTM and CDR2 ANQGSEA. The V and J ends lost 7 bases and 1 base, in that order; junction bases with no gene match: 15. The CDR3 has 16 amino acids. CDR3: CSAWTGIRSGNTEAFF. The CDR3, as DNA: TGCAGCGCCTGGACAGGAATACGTTCTGGGAACACTGAAGCTTTCTTT. Together with reference TRBV29-1 and TRBJ1-1, the CDR3 gives the full variable domain: SAVISQKPSRDICQRGTSLTIQCQVDSQVTMMFWYRQQPGQSLTLIATANQGSEATYESGFVIDKFPISRPNLTFSTLTVSNMSPEDSSIYLCSAWTGIRSGNTEAFFGQGTRLTVV.

The chain employs TRBV5-4 and TRBJ2-1, with 8 bases aligning to TRBD1. This CDR3 has 14 amino acids. Germline V gene sequence: CDR1 SGHNT, CDR2 YYREEE (reference sequence). The V segment lost 0 bases and the J segment 5 bases; nucleotides outside the gene matches: 1. Here the CDR3 DNA reads TGTGCCAGCAGCTTGGGGACAGGGAACAATGAGCAGTTCTTC. It specifies CASSLGTGNNEQFF.

The chain links TRBV5-5 to TRBJ1-1; possible D gene TRBD1, 6 bases. V lost 2 bases, J lost 5 bases, and 19 bases lay in between. CDR1 and CDR2 from the germline V gene are SGHKS and YYEKEE (reference sequence). This CDR3 spans 16 amino acids. In nucleotides, the CDR3 is TGTGCCAGCAGCTTAAGGACCTCGACAGGCTTAACTGAAGCTTTCTTT. Protein: CASSLRTSTGLTEAFF.

The chain is built from TRBV5-1 and TRBJ2-2; 7 positions match TRBD2. The CDR3 has 17 residues. Germline V lookup: CDR1 SGHRS, CDR2 YFSETQ. With V trimmed by 0 bases and J by 1 base, 6 bases remained unmatched. The CDR3 region has the DNA TGCGCCAGCAGCTTGGTCGTGGCTAGCGGGAACACCGGGGAGCTGTTTTTT. It yields the protein CASSLVVASGNTGELFF.

The chain uses TRBV7-3 and TRBJ2-2; TRBD1 aligns across 7 bases. The CDR3 runs to 17 residues. Germline V gene data show CDR1 as SGHTA and CDR2 as FQGTGA. Trimming at V came to 5 bases and at J to 3 bases, leaving 12 bases not matched to a gene. The CDR3 spells CASSRKTGAGDTGELFF. CDR3 DNA sequence: TGTGCCAGCAGCCGAAAAACAGGGGCCGGAGACACCGGGGAGCTGTTTTTT.

The chain employs TRBV7-2 and TRBJ1-6, with a weak D call TRBD1 (5 bases). Deletions cut 2 bases from V and 0 bases from J, with 8 bases between. CDR1 SGHTA and CDR2 FQGNSA come from the germline V gene. CDR3 length: 16 amino acids. CDR3 protein: CASSLWGGSYNSPLHF. The CDR3 nucleotides are TGTGCCAGCAGCTTATGGGGGGGCTCCTATAATTCACCCCTCCACTTT. Full variable domain (missing parts from reference TRBV7-2 and TRBJ1-6): GAGVSQSPSNKVTEKGKDVELRCDPISGHTALYWYRQSLGQGLEFLIYFQGNSAPDKSGLPSDRFSAERTGGSVSTLTIQRTQQEDSAVYLCASSLWGGSYNSPLHFGNGTRLTVT.

V gene TRBV3-1 (or the pseudogene TRBV3-2) combines with J gene TRBJ1-6, with 7 bases that match TRBD1. Germline V gene data show CDR1 as LGHDT and CDR2 as YNNKEL (reference sequence). V trimming: 2 bases; J trimming: 5 bases; junction bases outside the gene matches: 6. This CDR3 is 16 amino acids long. The CDR3 region has the DNA TGTGCCAGCAGCCAAAAGACGGGACAGAATAATTCACCCCTCCACTTT. It is translated as CASSQKTGQNNSPLHF.

This clone was seen just once. The chain links TRBV20-1 to TRBJ2-7; D is undetermined. The CDR3 has 11 residues. Trimming left V 3 bases short and J 0 bases short, with 3 bases between. Per the germline V gene, CDR1 is DFQATT and CDR2 is SNEGSKA (reference sequence). For the CDR3, the DNA is TGCAGTGCTAGCCGCTCCTACGAGCAGTACTTC. The encoded protein is CSASRSYEQYF.

This clone occurred a few times. The chain employs TRBV25-1 and TRBJ1-2; TRBD1 matches 11 bases. V dropped 4 bases and J dropped 7; count of bases not matched to a gene: 8. This CDR3 contains 15 residues. Germline V gene lookup returns CDR1 MGHDK and CDR2 SYGVNS. In DNA form, the CDR3 reads TGTGCCAGCAGTGTGGGGGACAGGGGGAGGATTGGCTACACCTTC. It specifies CASSVGDRGRIGYTF.

This clone has a single count. This rearrangement joins TRBV18 to TRBJ2-5; 7 bases map to TRBD1. The CDR3 has 17 residues. J lost 3 bases, V lost 4 bases, and 14 bases had no gene match. The germline V gene has CDR1 KGHSH and CDR2 LQKENI. CDR3 DNA: TGTGCCAGCTCACGGCGACAGGGCCAGACTCCCGAAGAGACCCAGTACTTC. Translating gives CASSRRQGQTPEETQYF.

This clone was counted between two and nine times. This sequence joins TRBV4-1 and TRBJ1-2, with D perhaps matching TRBD1 (5 bases). The CDR3 covers 19 residues. The germline CDR1 and CDR2 sequences are MGHRA and YSYEKL. The V end lost 0 bases, the J end lost 6 bases, and 26 bases lay between the germline ends. Here the CDR3 reads CASSQEGPRMGLNRHGYTF. CDR3 DNA: TGCGCCAGCAGCCAAGAGGGTCCGAGAATGGGACTGAACCGACATGGCTACACCTTC.

In DNA form, the CDR3 reads TGTGCCAGCTCACTAGTTACAGGGGAAAACTATGGCTACACCTTC. It codes for CASSLVTGENYGYTF. The J gene is TRBJ1-2, the V gene TRBV18; 7 bases map to TRBD1. Germline CDR1 KGHSH, CDR2 LQKENI. This CDR3 is built from 15 residues. V dropped 4 bases and J dropped 2; count of bases not matched to a gene: 7.

V gene TRBV6-4 combines with J gene TRBJ1-2; D gene uncertain. CDR1 and CDR2 (germline): MRHNA, SNTAGT. Trimming removed 4 bases at V and 2 bases at J, with 5 bases between. This CDR3 is built from 12 residues. The CDR3 loop is CASSVQNYGYTF. The CDR3 DNA is TGTGCCAGCAGTGTGCAGAACTATGGCTACACCTTC.

The chain uses TRBV4-3 and TRBJ2-7, with D possibly being TRBD1 (6 bases). This CDR3 is 18 amino acids long. V dropped 0 bases and J dropped 2 bases, with 20 bases sitting between them. Germline V gene lookup returns CDR1 LGHNA and CDR2 YSLEER. The DNA for the CDR3 is TGCGCCAGCAGCCAAGAGAAGACTTTACAGGGATATACCTACGAGCAGTACTTC. Translating it yields CASSQEKTLQGYTYEQYF.

The chain recombines TRBV28 with TRBJ1-6; 9 bases agree with TRBD1. The germline V gene has CDR1 MDHEN and CDR2 SYDVKM. This CDR3 comprises 16 residues. V was clipped by 2 bases and J by 11 bases; unmatched bases: 10. The CDR3 DNA reads TGTGCCAGCAGTTTACCCGGGACAGGGCTTGTGGCACCCCTCCACTTT. This codes for CASSLPGTGLVAPLHF.

The rearrangement joins TRBV18 to TRBJ2-7; D is unresolved. The CDR3 has 14 amino acids. The V and J ends lost 6 bases and 2 bases respectively, with 14 bases between them. Germline V CDR1 and CDR2: KGHSH, LQKENI. CDR3 sequence: CASSPTPSAYEQYF. In DNA, the CDR3 is TGTGCCAGCTCCCCGACTCCCAGCGCCTACGAGCAGTACTTC.

V is TRBV7-9 and J is TRBJ1-3; D gene uncertain. Trimming took 1 base from V and 7 from J, leaving 8 bases between them. CDR1 and CDR2 (germline): SEHNR, FQNEAQ (reference sequence). The CDR3 is 13 amino acids. CDR3 protein: CASSLVEENTIYF. The DNA of the CDR3 is TGTGCCAGCAGCTTAGTCGAGGAGAACACCATATATTTT. Full variable domain (remainder filled in from reference TRBV7-9 and TRBJ1-3): DTGVSQNPRHKITKRGQNVTFRCDPISEHNRLYWYRQTLGQGPEFLTYFQNEAQLEKSRLLSDRFSAERPKGSFSTLEIQRTEQGDSAMYLCASSLVEENTIYFGEGSWLTVV.

This chain joins TRBV30 and TRBJ2-3, with 9 nucleotides matching TRBD2. This CDR3 spans 18 amino acids. Germline CDR1 GTSNPN, CDR2 SVGIG (reference sequence). V gave up 3 bases and J gave up 2 bases; unmatched junction bases: 15. DNA for the CDR3: TGTGCCTGGAGGACTCGAGTTAGACTAGCGGAGCTCACAGATACGCAGTATTTT. Translated: CAWRTRVRLAELTDTQYF.

The genes are TRBV9 and TRBJ1-2; D unresolved. CDR1 is SGDLS and CDR2 is YYNGEE in the germline V gene. V shed 3 bases and J shed 11 bases, with 14 bases lying between them. There are 12 residues in the CDR3. The CDR3 sequence is CASSAVEGLYTF. As DNA, the CDR3 is TGTGCCAGCAGCGCCGTCGAGGGCCTTTACACCTTC.

The chain is built from TRBV18 and TRBJ1-3, with a weak D call TRBD1 (5 bases). The ends were cut back, 2 bases at V and 3 bases at J, with 8 bases in the middle. There are 14 residues in the CDR3. CDR1 is KGHSH, CDR2 LQKENI, per germline. The CDR3 sequence: CASSPGAVGNTIYF. CDR3 DNA: TGTGCCAGCTCACCAGGGGCGGTTGGAAACACCATATATTTT.

The chain has TRBV28 and TRBJ1-1; TRBD1 matches at 9 bases. V lost 8 bases to trimming and J lost 4 bases; unmatched junction nucleotides: 8. CDR1 is MDHEN and CDR2 is SYDVKM in the germline V gene. This CDR3 has 14 residues. For the CDR3, the DNA is TGTGCCAGCGTGGGACAGGGTTTTATCACTGAAGCTTTCTTT. Its protein product is CASVGQGFITEAFF.

This rearrangement joins TRBV5-1 to TRBJ2-7; 10 nucleotides align to TRBD2. The CDR3 spans 16 residues. Germline V CDR1 and CDR2: SGHRS, YFSETQ. V lost 5 bases, J lost 2 bases, and 10 bases stayed unmatched. CDR3: CASSPGSSGRAYEQYF. As DNA, the CDR3 is TGCGCCAGCAGTCCTGGTAGCAGCGGGAGGGCCTACGAGCAGTACTTC.

V gene TRBV7-3 combines with J gene TRBJ2-1; the D is unclear. The CDR3 is 15 amino acids. V lost 5 bases and J 4 bases, leaving 15 bases between the germline ends. Germline CDR1 reads SGHTA; CDR2 reads FQGTGA. CDR3 loop: CASSPKMADYNEQFF. The CDR3, as DNA: TGTGCCAGCAGCCCAAAGATGGCAGATTACAATGAGCAGTTCTTC.